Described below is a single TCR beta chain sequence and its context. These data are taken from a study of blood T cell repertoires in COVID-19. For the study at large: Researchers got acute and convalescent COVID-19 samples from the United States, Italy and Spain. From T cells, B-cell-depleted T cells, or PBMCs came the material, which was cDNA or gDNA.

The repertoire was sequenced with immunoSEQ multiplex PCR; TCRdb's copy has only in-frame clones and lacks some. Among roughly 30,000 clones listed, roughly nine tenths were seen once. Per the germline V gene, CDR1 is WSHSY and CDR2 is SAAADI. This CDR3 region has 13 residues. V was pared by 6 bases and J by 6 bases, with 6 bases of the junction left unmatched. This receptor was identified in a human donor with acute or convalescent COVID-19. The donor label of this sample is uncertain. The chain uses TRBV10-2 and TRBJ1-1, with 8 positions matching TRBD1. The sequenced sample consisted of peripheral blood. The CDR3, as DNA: TGCGCCAGCAGAATTAACAGGGGGGCTGAAGCTTTCTTT. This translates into CASRINRGAEAFF.